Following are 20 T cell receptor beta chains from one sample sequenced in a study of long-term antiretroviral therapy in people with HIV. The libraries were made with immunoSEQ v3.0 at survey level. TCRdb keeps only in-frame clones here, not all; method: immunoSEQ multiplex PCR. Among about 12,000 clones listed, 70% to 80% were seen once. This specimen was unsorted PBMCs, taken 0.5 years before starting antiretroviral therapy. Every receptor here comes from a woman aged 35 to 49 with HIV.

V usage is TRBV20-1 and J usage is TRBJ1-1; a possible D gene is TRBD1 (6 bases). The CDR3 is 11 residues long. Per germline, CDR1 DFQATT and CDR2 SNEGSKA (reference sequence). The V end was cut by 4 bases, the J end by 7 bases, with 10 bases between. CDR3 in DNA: TGCAGTGCTACCGACAGGATTGAAGCTTTCTTT. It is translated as CSATDRIEAFF.

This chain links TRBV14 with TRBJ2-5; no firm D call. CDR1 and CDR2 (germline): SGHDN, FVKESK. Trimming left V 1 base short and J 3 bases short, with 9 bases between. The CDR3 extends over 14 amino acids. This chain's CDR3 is CASSQAAYKETQYF. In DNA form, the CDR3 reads TGTGCCAGCAGCCAAGCGGCTTACAAAGAGACCCAGTACTTC.

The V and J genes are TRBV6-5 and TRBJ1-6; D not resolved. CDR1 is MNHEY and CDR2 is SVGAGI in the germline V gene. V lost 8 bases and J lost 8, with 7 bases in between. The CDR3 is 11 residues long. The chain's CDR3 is CASGWDSPLHF. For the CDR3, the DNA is TGTGCCAGCGGGTGGGATTCACCCCTCCACTTT.

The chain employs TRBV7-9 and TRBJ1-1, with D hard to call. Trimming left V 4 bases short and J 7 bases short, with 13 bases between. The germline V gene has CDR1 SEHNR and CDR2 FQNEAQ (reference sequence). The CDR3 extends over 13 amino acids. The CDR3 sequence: CASSSTLTLEAFF. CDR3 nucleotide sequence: TGTGCCAGCAGCTCTACTCTCACCCTTGAAGCTTTCTTT.

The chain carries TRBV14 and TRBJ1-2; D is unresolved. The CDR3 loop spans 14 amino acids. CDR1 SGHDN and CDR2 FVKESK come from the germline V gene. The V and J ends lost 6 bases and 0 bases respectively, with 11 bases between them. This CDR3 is CASSPSLTNYGYTF. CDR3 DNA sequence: TGTGCCAGCAGTCCCTCGTTAACTAACTATGGCTACACCTTC. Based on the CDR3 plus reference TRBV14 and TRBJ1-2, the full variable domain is EAGVTQFPSHSVIEKGQTVTLRCDPISGHDNLYWYRRVMGKEIKFLLHFVKESKQDESGMPNNRFLAERTGGTYSTLKVQPAELEDSGVYFCASSPSLTNYGYTFGSGTRLTVV.

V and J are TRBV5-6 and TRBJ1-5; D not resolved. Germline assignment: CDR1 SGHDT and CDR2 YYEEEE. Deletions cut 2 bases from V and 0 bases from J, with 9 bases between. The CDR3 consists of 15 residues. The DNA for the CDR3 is TGTGCCAGCAGCTTCGGAGCCTATAGCAATCAGCCCCAGCATTTT. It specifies CASSFGAYSNQPQHF.

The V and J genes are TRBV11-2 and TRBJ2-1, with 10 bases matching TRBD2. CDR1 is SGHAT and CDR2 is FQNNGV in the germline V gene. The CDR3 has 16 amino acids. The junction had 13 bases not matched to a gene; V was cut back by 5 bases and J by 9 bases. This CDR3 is CASSVQPLAGVFEQFF. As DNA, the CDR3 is TGTGCCAGCAGCGTTCAGCCTCTAGCGGGAGTTTTTGAGCAGTTCTTC.

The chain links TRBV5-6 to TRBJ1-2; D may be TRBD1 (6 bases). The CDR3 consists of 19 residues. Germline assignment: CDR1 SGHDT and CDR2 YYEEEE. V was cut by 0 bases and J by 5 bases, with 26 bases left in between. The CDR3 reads CASSLEANGGRSRRYGYTF. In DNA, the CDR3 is TGTGCCAGCAGCTTGGAGGCGAACGGGGGGCGCTCCCGAAGGTATGGCTACACCTTC.

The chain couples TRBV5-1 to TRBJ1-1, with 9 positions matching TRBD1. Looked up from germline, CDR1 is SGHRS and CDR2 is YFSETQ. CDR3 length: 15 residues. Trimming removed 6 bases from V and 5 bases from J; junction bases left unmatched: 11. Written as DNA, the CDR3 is TGCGCCAGCATGCTAACAGGGGGCGCATTTACTGAAGCTTTCTTT. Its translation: CASMLTGGAFTEAFF.

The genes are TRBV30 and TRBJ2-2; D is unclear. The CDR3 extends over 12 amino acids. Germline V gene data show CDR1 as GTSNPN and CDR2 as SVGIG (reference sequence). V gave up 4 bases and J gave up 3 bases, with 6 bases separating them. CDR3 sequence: CAWNIHTGELFF. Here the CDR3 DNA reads TGTGCCTGGAACATTCACACCGGGGAGCTGTTTTTT.

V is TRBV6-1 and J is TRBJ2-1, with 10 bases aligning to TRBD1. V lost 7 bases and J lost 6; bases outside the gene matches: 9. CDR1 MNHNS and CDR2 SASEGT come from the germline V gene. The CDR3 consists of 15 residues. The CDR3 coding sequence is TGTGCCAGCACCGTTTCAGGGACAGGGGCCAATGAGCAGTTCTTC. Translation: CASTVSGTGANEQFF.

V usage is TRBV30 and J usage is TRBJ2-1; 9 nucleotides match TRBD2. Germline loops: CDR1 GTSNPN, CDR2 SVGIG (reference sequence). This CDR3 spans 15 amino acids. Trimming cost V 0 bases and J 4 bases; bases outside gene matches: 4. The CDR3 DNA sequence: TGTGCCTGGAGTGTAAGTAGCGGGGGTTACAATGAGCAGTTCTTC. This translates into CAWSVSSGGYNEQFF. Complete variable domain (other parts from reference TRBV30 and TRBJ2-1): SQTIHQWPATLVQPVGSPLSLECTVEGTSNPNLYWYRQAAGRGLQLLFYSVGIGQISSEVPQNLSASRPQDRQFILSSKKLLLSDSGFYLCAWSVSSGGYNEQFFGPGTRLTVL.

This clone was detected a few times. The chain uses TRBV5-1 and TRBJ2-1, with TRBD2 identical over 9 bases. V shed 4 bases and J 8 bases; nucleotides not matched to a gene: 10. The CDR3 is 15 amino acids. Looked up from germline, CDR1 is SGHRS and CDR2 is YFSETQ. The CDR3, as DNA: TGCGCCAGCAGCCCCTTTGCGGGAGGGCAGGATGAGCAGTTCTTC. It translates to CASSPFAGGQDEQFF.

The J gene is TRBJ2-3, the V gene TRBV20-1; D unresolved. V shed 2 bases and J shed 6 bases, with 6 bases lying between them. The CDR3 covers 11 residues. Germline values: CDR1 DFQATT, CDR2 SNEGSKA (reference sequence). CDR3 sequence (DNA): TGCAGTGCTAGACGGTCGGATACGCAGTATTTT. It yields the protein CSARRSDTQYF.

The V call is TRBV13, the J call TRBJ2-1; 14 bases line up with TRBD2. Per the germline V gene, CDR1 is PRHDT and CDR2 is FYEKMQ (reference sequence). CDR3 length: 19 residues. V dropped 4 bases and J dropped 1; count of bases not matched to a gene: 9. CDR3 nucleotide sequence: TGTGCCAGCAGCTCCGCGGGACTAGCGGGAGAAGGGTCCTACAATGAGCAGTTCTTC. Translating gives CASSSAGLAGEGSYNEQFF.

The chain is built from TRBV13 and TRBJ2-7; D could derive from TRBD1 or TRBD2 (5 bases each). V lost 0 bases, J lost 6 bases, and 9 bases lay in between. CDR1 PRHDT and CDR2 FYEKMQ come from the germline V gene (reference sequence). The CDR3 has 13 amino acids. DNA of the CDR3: TGTGCCAGCAGCTTAGGCAGAGGGGTCGAGCAGTACTTC. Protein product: CASSLGRGVEQYF.

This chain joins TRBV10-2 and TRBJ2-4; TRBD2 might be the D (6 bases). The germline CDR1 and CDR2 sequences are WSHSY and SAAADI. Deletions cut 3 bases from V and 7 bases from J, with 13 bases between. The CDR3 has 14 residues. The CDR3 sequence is CASSDLEGPNIQYF. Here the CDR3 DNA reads TGCGCCAGCAGTGATTTGGAGGGGCCGAACATTCAGTACTTC.

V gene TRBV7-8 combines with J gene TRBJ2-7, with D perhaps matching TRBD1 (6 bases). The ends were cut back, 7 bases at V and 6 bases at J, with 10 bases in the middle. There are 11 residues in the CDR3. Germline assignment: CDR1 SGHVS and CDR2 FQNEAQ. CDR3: CASTQGFEQYF. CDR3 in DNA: TGTGCCAGCACCCAGGGGTTCGAGCAGTACTTC.

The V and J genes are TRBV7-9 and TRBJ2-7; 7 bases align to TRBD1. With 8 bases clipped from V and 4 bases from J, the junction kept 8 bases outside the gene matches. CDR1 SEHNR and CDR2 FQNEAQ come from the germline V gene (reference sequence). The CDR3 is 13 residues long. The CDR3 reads CASLRTGEYEQYF. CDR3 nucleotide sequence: TGTGCCAGCTTGAGGACAGGAGAGTACGAGCAGTACTTC.

The CDR3 loop is CASSTSSSGAAYEQYF. In DNA form, the CDR3 reads TGTGCCAGCAGCACCTCGTCGAGCGGGGCCGCCTACGAGCAGTACTTC. The gene calls are TRBV7-2 and TRBJ2-7; TRBD2 matches 7 bases. The CDR3 is 16 amino acids. Germline assignment: CDR1 SGHTA and CDR2 FQGNSA. V shed 5 bases and J 2 bases; nucleotides not matched to a gene: 12.